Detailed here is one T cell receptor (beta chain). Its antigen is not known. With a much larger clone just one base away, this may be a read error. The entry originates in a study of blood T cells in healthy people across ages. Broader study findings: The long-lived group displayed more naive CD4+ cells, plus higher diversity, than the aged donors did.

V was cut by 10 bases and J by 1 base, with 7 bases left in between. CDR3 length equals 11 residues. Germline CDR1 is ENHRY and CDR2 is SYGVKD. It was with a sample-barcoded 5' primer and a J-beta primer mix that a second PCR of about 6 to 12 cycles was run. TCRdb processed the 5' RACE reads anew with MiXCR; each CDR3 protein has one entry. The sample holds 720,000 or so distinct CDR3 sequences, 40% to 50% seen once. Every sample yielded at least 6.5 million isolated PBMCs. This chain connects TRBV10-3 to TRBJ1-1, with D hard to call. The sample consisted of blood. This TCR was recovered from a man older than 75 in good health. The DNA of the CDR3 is TGTGCCAGCGGCCAGAACACTGAAGCTTTCTTT. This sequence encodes CASGQNTEAFF.